A single TCR beta chain is shown here with its context. The repertoire was sequenced with immunoSEQ multiplex PCR; TCRdb's copy has only in-frame clones and lacks some. This sample has some 150,000 clones; 70% to 90% occur once, and the top ten carry roughly 4%. These data belong to a study of blood T cell repertoires in COVID-19. Resolution of symptoms, clearance, or two negative PCRs was present in recovered Cohort 3 donors. Sequencing input: PBMCs or T cells enriched from blood (not recorded which). The origin of this receptor is a man aged 45-65 years who had recovered from COVID-19.

CDR3 nucleotide sequence: TGTGCCAGCAGCCGGGACTTGTCCTACGAGCAGTACTTC. Translation gives CASSRDLSYEQYF. The gene calls are TRBV9 and TRBJ2-7, with D perhaps matching TRBD2 (6 bases). From germline, CDR1 is SGDLS and CDR2 YYNGEE. The CDR3 has 13 residues. Trimming shortened V by 4 bases and J by 1 base, and 9 bases separated the two germline ends.